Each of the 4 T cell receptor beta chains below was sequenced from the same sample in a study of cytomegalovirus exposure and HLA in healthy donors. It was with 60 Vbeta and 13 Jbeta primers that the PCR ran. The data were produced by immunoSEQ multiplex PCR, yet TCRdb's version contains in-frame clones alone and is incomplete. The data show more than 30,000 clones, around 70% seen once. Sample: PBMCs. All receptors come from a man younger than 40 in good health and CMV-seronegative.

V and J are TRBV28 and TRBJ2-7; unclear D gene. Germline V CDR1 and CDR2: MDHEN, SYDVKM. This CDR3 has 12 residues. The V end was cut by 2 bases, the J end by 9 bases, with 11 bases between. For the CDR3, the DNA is TGTGCCAGCAGTTTAGCGCTTGCAATGCAGTACTTC. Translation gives CASSLALAMQYF. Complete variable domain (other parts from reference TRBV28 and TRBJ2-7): DVKVTQSSRYLVKRTGEKVFLECVQDMDHENMFWYRQDPGLGLRLIYFSYDVKMKEKGDIPEGYSVSREKKERFSLILESASTNQTSMYLCASSLALAMQYFGPGTRLTVT.

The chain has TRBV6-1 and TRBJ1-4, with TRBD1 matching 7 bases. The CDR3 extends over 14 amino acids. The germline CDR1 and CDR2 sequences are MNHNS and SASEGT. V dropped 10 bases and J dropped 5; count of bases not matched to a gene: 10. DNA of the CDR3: TGTGCCACGTGGGACAGTTATCTCAATGAAAAACTGTTTTTT. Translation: CATWDSYLNEKLFF.

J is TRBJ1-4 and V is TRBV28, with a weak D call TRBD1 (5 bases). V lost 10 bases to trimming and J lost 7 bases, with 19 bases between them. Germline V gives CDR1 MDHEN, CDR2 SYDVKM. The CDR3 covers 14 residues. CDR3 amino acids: CAITPAGGSEKLFF. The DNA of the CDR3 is TGTGCCATAACACCAGCCGGGGGTAGTGAAAAACTGTTTTTT.

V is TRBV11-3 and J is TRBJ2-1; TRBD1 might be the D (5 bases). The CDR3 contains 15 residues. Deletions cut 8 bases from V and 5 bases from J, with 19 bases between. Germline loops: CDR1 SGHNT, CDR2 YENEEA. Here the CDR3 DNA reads TGTGCCAGCTGCTGCGGATGGGGCACGAACAATGAGCAGTTCTTC. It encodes CASCCGWGTNNEQFF. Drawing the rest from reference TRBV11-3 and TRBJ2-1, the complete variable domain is EAGVVQSPRYKIIEKKQPVAFWCNPISGHNTLYWYLQNLGQGPELLIRYENEEAVDDSQLPKDRFSAERLKGVDSTLKIQPAELGDSAVYLCASCCGWGTNNEQFFGPGTRLTVL.